This T cell receptor beta chain derives from a study of blood T cell repertoires in COVID-19. Background on the study: COVID-19 samples collected from the United States, Italy and Spain covered acute and convalescent phases. T cells, B-cell-depleted T cells, or PBMCs supplied cDNA or gDNA.

Authors' processing steps: Reference gene primer amplification in the assay estimated nucleated cell counts. TCRdb's table, derived via immunoSEQ multiplex PCR, lists solely in-frame clones and lacks some. The V and J calls and the clone size are those of that table, but D and trimming were determined from the DNA. The table shows about 210,000 clones, with around 91% occurring only once. This clone was counted between two and nine times. Per the germline V gene, CDR1 is LGHNA and CDR2 is YNFKEQ. V was trimmed by 4 bases and J by 3 bases, leaving 21 bases between them. CDR3 length equals 18 residues. The genes are TRBV4-2 and TRBJ1-4; D perhaps matches TRBD1 (6 bases). This TCR came from a middle-aged woman with acute or convalescent COVID-19. Material for sequencing was peripheral blood. The CDR3 DNA reads as TGTGCCAGCAGCCCGTCAGGTTCCAGGGGCAGGGCTAATGAAAAACTGTTTTTT. It yields the protein CASSPSGSRGRANEKLFF.